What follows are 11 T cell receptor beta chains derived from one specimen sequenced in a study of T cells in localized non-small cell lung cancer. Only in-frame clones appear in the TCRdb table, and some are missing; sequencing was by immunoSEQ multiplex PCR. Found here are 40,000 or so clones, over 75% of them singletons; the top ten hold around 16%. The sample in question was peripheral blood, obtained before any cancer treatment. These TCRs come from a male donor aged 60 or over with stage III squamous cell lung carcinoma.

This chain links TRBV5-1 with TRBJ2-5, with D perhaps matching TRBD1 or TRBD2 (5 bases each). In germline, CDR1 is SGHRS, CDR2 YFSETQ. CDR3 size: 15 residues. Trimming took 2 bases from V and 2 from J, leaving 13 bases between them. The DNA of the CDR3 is TGCGCCAGCAGCTTACACCGGGGCTCTCAAGAGACCCAGTACTTC. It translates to CASSLHRGSQETQYF.

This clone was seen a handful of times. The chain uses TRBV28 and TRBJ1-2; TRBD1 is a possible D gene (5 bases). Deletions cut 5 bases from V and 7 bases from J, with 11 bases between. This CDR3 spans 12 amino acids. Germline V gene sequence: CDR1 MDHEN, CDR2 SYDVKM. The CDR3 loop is CASSPGRFGYTF. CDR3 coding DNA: TGTGCCAGCAGTCCGGGGCGTTTTGGCTACACCTTC.

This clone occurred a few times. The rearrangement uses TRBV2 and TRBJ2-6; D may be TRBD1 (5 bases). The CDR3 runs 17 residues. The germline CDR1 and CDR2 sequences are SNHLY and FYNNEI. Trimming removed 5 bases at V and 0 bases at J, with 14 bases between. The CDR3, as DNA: TGTGCCAGCAGTCAGGACAAGACCAACTCTGGGGCCAACGTCCTGACTTTC. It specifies CASSQDKTNSGANVLTF.

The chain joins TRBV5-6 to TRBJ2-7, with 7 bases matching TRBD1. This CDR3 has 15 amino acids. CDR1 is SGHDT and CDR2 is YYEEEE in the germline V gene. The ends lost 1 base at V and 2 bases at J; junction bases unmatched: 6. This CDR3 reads CASSLYHGTAYEQYF. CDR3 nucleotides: TGTGCCAGCAGCTTGTACCACGGGACAGCCTACGAGCAGTACTTC.

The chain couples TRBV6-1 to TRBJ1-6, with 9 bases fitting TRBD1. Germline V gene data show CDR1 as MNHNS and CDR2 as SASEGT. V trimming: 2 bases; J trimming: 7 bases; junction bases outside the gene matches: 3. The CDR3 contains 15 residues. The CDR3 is CASSELGTGNSPLHF. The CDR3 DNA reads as TGTGCCAGCAGTGAATTGGGGACAGGGAATTCACCCCTCCACTTT.

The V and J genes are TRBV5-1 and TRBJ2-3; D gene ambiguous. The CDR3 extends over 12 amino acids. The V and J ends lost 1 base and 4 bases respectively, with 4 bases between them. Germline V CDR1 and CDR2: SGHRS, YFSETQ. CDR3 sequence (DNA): TGCGCCAGCAGCTTGACCTCAGATACGCAGTATTTT. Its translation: CASSLTSDTQYF.

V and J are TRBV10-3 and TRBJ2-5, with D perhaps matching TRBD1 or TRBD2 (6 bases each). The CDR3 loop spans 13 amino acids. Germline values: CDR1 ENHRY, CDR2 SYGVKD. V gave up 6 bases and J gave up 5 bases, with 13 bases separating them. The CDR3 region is CAIRQGGEETQYF. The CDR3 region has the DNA TGTGCCATCAGACAGGGAGGCGAGGAGACCCAGTACTTC.

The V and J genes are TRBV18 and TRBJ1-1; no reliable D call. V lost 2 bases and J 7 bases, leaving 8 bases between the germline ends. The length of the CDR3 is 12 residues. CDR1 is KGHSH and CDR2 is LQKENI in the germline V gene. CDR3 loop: CASSPDGDEAFF. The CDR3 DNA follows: TGTGCCAGCTCACCAGACGGGGATGAAGCTTTCTTT.

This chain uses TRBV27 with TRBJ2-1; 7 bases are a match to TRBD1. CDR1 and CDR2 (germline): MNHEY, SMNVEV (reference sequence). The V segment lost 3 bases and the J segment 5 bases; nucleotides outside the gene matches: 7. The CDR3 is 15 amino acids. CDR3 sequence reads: CASSFGIQGDNEQFF. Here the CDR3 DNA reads TGTGCCAGCAGTTTTGGGATTCAGGGGGACAATGAGCAGTTCTTC.

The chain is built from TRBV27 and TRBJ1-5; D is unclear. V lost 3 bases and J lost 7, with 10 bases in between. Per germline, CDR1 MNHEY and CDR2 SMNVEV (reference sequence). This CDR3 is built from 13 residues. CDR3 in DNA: TGTGCCAGCAGTTTTCGGGGAAGCCAGCCCCAGCATTTT. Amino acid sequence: CASSFRGSQPQHF.

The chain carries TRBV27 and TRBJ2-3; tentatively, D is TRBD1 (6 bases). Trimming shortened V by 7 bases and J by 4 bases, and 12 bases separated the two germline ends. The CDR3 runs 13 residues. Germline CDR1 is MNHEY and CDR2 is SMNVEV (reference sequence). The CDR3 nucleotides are TGTGCCAGCAATCAGGGGTTGTCAGATACGCAGTATTTT. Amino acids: CASNQGLSDTQYF.